The 30 T cell receptor beta chains listed next were all sequenced from one sample in a study of blood T cell repertoires in COVID-19. Clones were read by immunoSEQ multiplex PCR, and TCRdb kept only the in-frame ones, dropping some. The data contain approximately 250,000 clones, about 90% of them singletons. The sequencing input was peripheral blood. The receptor set was obtained from a man aged 25 to 40 with COVID-19, enrolled during active disease.

Regarding this clone: Germline is not matched at one junction end, which may reflect a read error. J is TRBJ1-3 and V is TRBV6-5; D remains ambiguous. The CDR3 runs to 12 residues. Germline loops: CDR1 MNHEY, CDR2 SVGAGI. Here the CDR3 reads CVSEGSGNTIYF. The CDR3 nucleotides are TGTGTCAGCGAGGGCTCTGGAAACACCATATATTTT.

The CDR3 DNA reads TGCGCCAGCAGCCCAACGGTGGGACTAGCGGGGACCGGGGAGCTGTTTTTT. Protein sequence: CASSPTVGLAGTGELFF. The chain has TRBV5-1 and TRBJ2-2, with 13 bases matching TRBD2. This CDR3 contains 17 residues. Trimming removed 4 bases from V and 5 bases from J; junction bases left unmatched: 8. CDR1 is SGHRS, CDR2 YFSETQ, per germline.

This clone appeared a single time. This sequence joins TRBV4-2 and TRBJ1-5; 12 bases agree with TRBD1. The germline V gene has CDR1 LGHNA and CDR2 YNFKEQ. This CDR3 contains 19 residues. J gave up 5 bases and V 0 bases, and 11 bases lay outside the gene matches. The CDR3 reads CASSQEIPGQGASDQPQHF. The CDR3 nucleotides are TGTGCCAGCAGCCAAGAGATACCGGGACAGGGGGCCTCTGATCAGCCCCAGCATTTT.

The chain employs TRBV5-4 and TRBJ1-1, with TRBD1 as a possible D gene (5 bases). The germline CDR1 and CDR2 sequences are SGHNT and YYREEE (reference sequence). The CDR3 covers 13 residues. V was pared by 4 bases and J by 2 bases, with 9 bases between. This CDR3 is CASSVGANTEAFF. CDR3 nucleotides: TGTGCCAGCAGCGTTGGGGCTAACACTGAAGCTTTCTTT. Based on the CDR3 plus reference TRBV5-4 and TRBJ1-1, the full variable domain is ETGVTQSPTHLIKTRGQQVTLRCSSQSGHNTVSWYQQALGQGPQFIFQYYREEENGRGNFPPRFSGLQFPNYSSELNVNALELDDSALYLCASSVGANTEAFFGQGTRLTVV.

V gene TRBV3-1 (or the pseudogene TRBV3-2) combines with J gene TRBJ2-4; D might be TRBD2 (6 bases). Germline V gene data show CDR1 as LGHDT and CDR2 as YNNKEL (reference sequence). The V and J ends lost 3 bases and 0 bases respectively, with 9 bases between them. This CDR3 is built from 15 residues. The CDR3 protein is CASSHIAEAKNIQYF. DNA of the CDR3: TGTGCCAGCAGCCATATAGCGGAAGCCAAAAACATTCAGTACTTC.

The genes are TRBV7-2 and TRBJ1-5; possible D gene TRBD1, 5 bases. CDR3 length: 14 amino acids. CDR1 and CDR2 from the germline V gene are SGHTA and FQGNSA. V was cut by 2 bases and J by 4 bases, with 9 bases left in between. CDR3 DNA: TGTGCCAGCAGCTTACAGGGAGGAAATCAGCCCCAGCATTTT. Protein: CASSLQGGNQPQHF. The complete variable domain, with remaining parts taken from reference TRBV7-2 and TRBJ1-5, reads GAGVSQSPSNKVTEKGKDVELRCDPISGHTALYWYRQSLGQGLEFLIYFQGNSAPDKSGLPSDRFSAERTGGSVSTLTIQRTQQEDSAVYLCASSLQGGNQPQHFGDGTRLSIL.

J is TRBJ1-1 and V is TRBV10-2; D remains ambiguous. Trimming stripped 6 bases from V and 4 bases from J, with 9 bases between. The CDR3 length is 12 residues. The V gene's germline CDR1 is WSHSY and CDR2 SAAADI. The CDR3 DNA is TGCGCCAGCAGATCGGCAGGCACTGAAGCTTTCTTT. Residues: CASRSAGTEAFF.

The genes are TRBV7-9 and TRBJ1-6; D unclear. Germline V gene lookup returns CDR1 SEHNR and CDR2 FQNEAQ (reference sequence). V dropped 1 base and J dropped 11 bases, with 18 bases sitting between them. The CDR3 runs to 16 residues. The CDR3 protein is CASSLDRSPTLTPLHF. The CDR3 nucleotides read TGTGCCAGCAGCTTAGACAGATCGCCTACTCTAACACCCCTCCACTTT.

The chain links TRBV6-5 to TRBJ2-7, with D maybe TRBD2 (6 bases). Per the germline V gene, CDR1 is MNHEY and CDR2 is SVGAGI. Trimming removed 8 bases from V and 0 bases from J, with 11 bases in between. This CDR3 contains 13 residues. The CDR3 loop reads CASGEEVSYEQYF. CDR3 bases: TGTGCCAGCGGGGAGGAGGTCTCCTACGAGCAGTACTTC.

The chain uses TRBV19 and TRBJ1-4, with TRBD1 matching 8 bases. The germline V gene encodes CDR1 LNHDA and CDR2 SQIVND (reference sequence). CDR3 length: 14 amino acids. V dropped 6 bases and J dropped 8; count of bases not matched to a gene: 8. The CDR3, as DNA: TGTGCCAGTAGGTCCCAGGGGGCGCGGGAAAAACTGTTTTTT. This gives the protein CASRSQGAREKLFF.

The chain carries TRBV28 and TRBJ1-1, with a possible D match to TRBD1 (6 bases). Trimming stripped 0 bases from V and 5 bases from J, with 10 bases between. Germline-derived CDR1 and CDR2 are MDHEN and SYDVKM. The CDR3 covers 14 residues. DNA for the CDR3: TGTGCCAGCAGTTTATGGGGGAGGGGGACTGAAGCTTTCTTT. Protein product: CASSLWGRGTEAFF.

This clone showed up just a few times. This chain joins TRBV7-2 and TRBJ1-2; 9 bases match TRBD1. Germline trimming cut 0 bases from V and 8 bases from J; bases unmatched to any gene: 10. Germline values: CDR1 SGHTA, CDR2 FQGNSA. CDR3 length equals 16 residues. Here the CDR3 DNA reads TGTGCCAGCAGCTTAGCGATTGGGACAGGGCAATACGGCTACACCTTC. Translating it yields CASSLAIGTGQYGYTF.

The chain couples TRBV5-1 to TRBJ1-1, with 9 bases identical to TRBD1. There are 15 residues in the CDR3. Germline CDR1 is SGHRS and CDR2 is YFSETQ. V gave up 6 bases and J gave up 3 bases; unmatched junction bases: 9. The chain's CDR3 is CASNPRGTGHTEAFF. The CDR3 region has the DNA TGCGCCAGCAACCCGAGGGGGACAGGGCACACTGAAGCTTTCTTT.

The V call is TRBV19, the J call TRBJ2-1, with D possibly TRBD2 on 7 matching bases. The CDR3 is 15 amino acids. Germline V gene sequence: CDR1 LNHDA, CDR2 SQIVND (reference sequence). V was clipped by 1 base and J by 7 bases, with 14 bases between them. The CDR3 loop is CASSIVGGPRNEQFF. Written as DNA, the CDR3 is TGTGCCAGTAGTATAGTGGGGGGGCCACGGAATGAGCAGTTCTTC.

Only one count was recorded for this clone. The V call is TRBV12-3 or TRBV12-4, the J call TRBJ1-4, with D unclear. Trimming cost V 4 bases and J 8 bases, with 11 bases left between them. The CDR3 has 13 amino acids. The CDR3 here is CASSSSLSEKLFF. In DNA, the CDR3 is TGTGCCAGCAGTTCTTCTCTTAGCGAAAAACTGTTTTTT.

This chain links TRBV7-6 with TRBJ1-6; D gene ambiguous. The ends were cut back, 4 bases at V and 8 bases at J, with 9 bases in the middle. In germline, CDR1 is SGHVS, CDR2 FNYEAQ. This CDR3 spans 13 amino acids. DNA for the CDR3: TGTGCCAGCAGCTATGGCAGCGATTCACCCCTCCACTTT. Residues: CASSYGSDSPLHF.

In this sample, this clone turned up once. The J gene is TRBJ1-2, the V gene TRBV2, with D perhaps TRBD1 (6 bases). V was clipped by 5 bases and J by 6 bases, with 16 bases between them. This CDR3 comprises 14 residues. Germline-derived CDR1 and CDR2 are SNHLY and FYNNEI. The CDR3 DNA reads TGTGCCAGCAGTAAAATGTTCTCAGGGGATGGCTACACCTTC. The encoded protein is CASSKMFSGDGYTF.

The rearrangement links TRBV5-1 to TRBJ1-6; D is ambiguous. V was shortened by 1 base and J by 4 bases, with 6 bases between the two germline ends. The CDR3 covers 14 residues. Germline V gives CDR1 SGHRS, CDR2 YFSETQ. The CDR3 loop reads CASSLRAYNSPLHF. The CDR3 region has the DNA TGCGCCAGCAGCTTGAGAGCGTATAATTCACCCCTCCACTTT.

This chain joins TRBV4-1 and TRBJ2-7; D is possibly TRBD2 (6 bases). Trimming stripped 4 bases from V and 5 bases from J, with 21 bases between. Germline V gene sequence: CDR1 MGHRA, CDR2 YSYEKL. The CDR3 is 16 amino acids. CDR3 loop: CASSLRGAGGDDEQYF. The CDR3 nucleotides are TGCGCCAGCAGCCTACGGGGTGCGGGCGGGGACGACGAGCAGTACTTC.

Only a few counts were recorded for this clone. This same CDR3 is encoded by further DNA sequences in the sample. V gene TRBV18 combines with J gene TRBJ1-3; D unclear. Trimming removed 2 bases from V and 0 bases from J, with 5 bases in between. The germline V gene encodes CDR1 KGHSH and CDR2 LQKENI. CDR3 length equals 14 residues. CDR3 DNA sequence: TGTGCCAGCTCACCAGCAGGCTCTGGAAACACCATATATTTT. Translation: CASSPAGSGNTIYF.

The V call is TRBV27, the J call TRBJ1-6; D is possibly TRBD1 (5 bases). The germline gives CDR1 MNHEY, CDR2 SMNVEV (reference sequence). CDR3 length equals 15 residues. Deletions cut 1 base from V and 5 bases from J, with 9 bases between. CDR3 in DNA: TGTGCCAGCAGTTTATTCCGGGGGGATAATTCACCCCTCCACTTT. Its protein is CASSLFRGDNSPLHF.

This chain links TRBV3-1 (or the pseudogene TRBV3-2) with TRBJ1-5; 8 nucleotides line up with TRBD1. J gave up 6 bases and V 4 bases, and 2 bases lay outside the gene matches. The CDR3 has 13 residues. Germline V gives CDR1 LGHDT, CDR2 YNNKEL (reference sequence). CDR3 sequence: CASSRGTGQPQHF. The CDR3 nucleotides are TGTGCCAGCAGCCGGGGGACAGGTCAGCCCCAGCATTTT.

V gene TRBV11-2 combines with J gene TRBJ2-7, with 8 bases fitting TRBD2. Losses at the gene ends were 1 base for V and 2 bases for J; bases not matched to a gene: 4. Germline V gene data show CDR1 as SGHAT and CDR2 as FQNNGV. The CDR3 length is 15 residues. This CDR3 reads CASSLVRGGPYEQYF. CDR3 DNA: TGTGCCAGCAGCTTAGTTCGGGGGGGGCCCTACGAGCAGTACTTC.

The chain has TRBV5-1 and TRBJ2-1; 12 bases fit TRBD2. V shed 6 bases, J shed 2 bases, and the junction held 9 bases outside the gene matches. This CDR3 has 17 amino acids. The germline V gene has CDR1 SGHRS and CDR2 YFSETQ. Here the CDR3 DNA reads TGCGCCAGCACGGCTAGCGGGGGGGCGAACCCCTACAATGAGCAGTTCTTC. Translation: CASTASGGANPYNEQFF. The full variable domain, with the rest looked up from reference TRBV5-1 and TRBJ2-1, is KAGVTQTPRYLIKTRGQQVTLSCSPISGHRSVSWYQQTPGQGLQFLFEYFSETQRNKGNFPGRFSGRQFSNSRSEMNVSTLELGDSALYLCASTASGGANPYNEQFFGPGTRLTVL.

V and J are TRBV12-5 and TRBJ2-7; D is possibly TRBD1 (5 bases). This CDR3 spans 13 amino acids. Germline assignment: CDR1 LGHNT and CDR2 FRNRAP. The V and J ends lost 9 bases and 6 bases respectively, with 18 bases between them. The CDR3 loop reads CASRTTSGAEQYF. The CDR3 DNA reads as TGTGCTAGCCGAACGACTTCTGGGGCCGAGCAGTACTTC. The complete variable domain, with remaining parts taken from reference TRBV12-5 and TRBJ2-7, reads DARVTQTPRHKVTEMGQEVTMRCQPILGHNTVFWYRQTMMQGLELLAYFRNRAPLDDSGMPKDRFSAEMPDATLATLKIQPSEPRDSAVYFCASRTTSGAEQYFGPGTRLTVT.

The rearrangement links TRBV5-6 to TRBJ1-4; D unresolved. The CDR3 spans 16 residues. The V and J ends lost 0 bases and 5 bases respectively, with 14 bases between them. Germline loops: CDR1 SGHDT, CDR2 YYEEEE. CDR3 DNA: TGTGCCAGCAGCTTGGAACCTAGAGGCTTCAATGAAAAACTGTTTTTT. Protein: CASSLEPRGFNEKLFF.

J is TRBJ2-5 and V is TRBV5-1; 8 bases map to TRBD1. CDR1 and CDR2 from the germline V gene are SGHRS and YFSETQ. The CDR3 extends over 16 amino acids. V lost 7 bases to trimming and J lost 4 bases; unmatched junction nucleotides: 15. The CDR3: CASQKQPGTGGETQYF. DNA of the CDR3: TGCGCCAGCCAAAAACAACCCGGGACAGGCGGAGAGACCCAGTACTTC.

V and J are TRBV11-2 and TRBJ2-5; weak D call: TRBD1 (5 bases). Per the germline V gene, CDR1 is SGHAT and CDR2 is FQNNGV. Trimming removed 0 bases from V and 2 bases from J, with 7 bases in between. The CDR3 loop spans 14 amino acids. The CDR3 DNA reads TGTGCCAGCAGCTTAGATCAGGGACAAGAGACCCAGTACTTC. Translation: CASSLDQGQETQYF.

This clone was recorded a few times. J is TRBJ2-7 and V is TRBV2; TRBD1 matches at 8 bases. CDR1 SNHLY and CDR2 FYNNEI come from the germline V gene. V trimming: 6 bases; J trimming: 0 bases; junction bases outside the gene matches: 7. The CDR3 is made up of 15 amino acids. The CDR3 protein is CASRTGTGGSYEQYF. The CDR3 DNA reads TGTGCCAGCAGAACCGGGACAGGAGGCTCCTACGAGCAGTACTTC.

This clone is a singleton in its sample. The rearrangement joins TRBV10-3 to TRBJ1-2, with D maybe TRBD1 (6 bases). Trimming removed 3 bases from V and 2 bases from J, with 16 bases in between. Germline CDR1 reads ENHRY; CDR2 reads SYGVKD. CDR3 length: 16 residues. The CDR3 region is CAISDGRGSANYGYTF. The CDR3 region has the DNA TGTGCCATCAGTGACGGCAGGGGAAGCGCCAACTATGGCTACACCTTC.